The subject of this entry is one T cell receptor (beta chain). Its antigen is not known. V lost 2 bases, J lost 0 bases, and 5 bases stayed unmatched. Germline assignment: CDR1 SGHTS and CDR2 YDEGEE. The length of the CDR3 is 17 residues. The data were taken from a study of T cell responses to AZD1222 COVID-19 vaccine. Notes on the study in general: Seropositive status at baseline applied to only 5 or 6 AZD1222 recipients. Without day 14 samples, only post-peak T cell repertoires were studied. Clonal diversity may have been underestimated in mostly white British donors. Across spike, vaccine-associated CD4 TCRs were found, dominant at 160-218 and 743-854.

Generated by immunoSEQ multiplex PCR, the TCRdb table keeps only in-frame clones and is missing some. The sample table sets out 150,000 or so clones. The clonotype originates from an adult in good health. The chain links TRBV5-8 to TRBJ2-6; 7 bases line up with TRBD1. Material: peripheral blood. As DNA, the CDR3 is TGTGCCAGCAGCTTCGACAGGGCCCACTCTGGGGCCAACGTCCTGACTTTC. Translating it yields CASSFDRAHSGANVLTF.